This T cell receptor (beta chain) came from a study of CXCR3-negative and CXCR3-positive naive CD8 T cells. CDR1 is SGHTA and CDR2 is FQGNSA in the germline V gene. The CDR3 runs to 13 residues. In the case of this clonotype: Its target is unknown.

cDNA libraries for TRB were generated by 5' RACE incorporating UMI labels. Reanalyzing the 5' RACE reads, TCRdb keeps one entry per CDR3 protein, without DNA. Its listing shows over 50,000 distinct CDR3 sequences. Study conclusions and caveats: More hydrophobic TRB CDR3s occurred in CXCR3-positive than in CXCR3-negative naive cells.

The TCR sequence derives from a human donor in good health. Some clones in this sample may be carry-over from other donors' samples. This chain joins TRBV7-2 and TRBJ2-1; TCRdb calls TRBD2, which cannot be checked without DNA. The sample comprised naive CXCR3+ CD8+ T cells from blood. Subset meaning: CD45RO-CCR7+CD27+CD95- naive CD8+ T cells expressing CXCR3 (TNR3+). The CDR3 sequence is CASSLGAGNEQFF. The complete variable domain, with remaining parts taken from reference TRBV7-2 and TRBJ2-1, reads GAGVSQSPSNKVTEKGKDVELRCDPISGHTALYWYRQSLGQGLEFLIYFQGNSAPDKSGLPSDRFSAERTGGSVSTLTIQRTQQEDSAVYLCASSLGAGNEQFFGPGTRLTVL.